One sample yielded the 16 T cell receptor beta chains listed below, sequenced in a study of blood T cell repertoires in COVID-19. The table came from immunoSEQ multiplex PCR; TCRdb's copy has only in-frame clones and leaves some out. Altogether about 160,000 clones are present, about 91% being singletons, with the ten largest covering around 4%. The specimen sequenced was peripheral blood. These receptors originate from an older woman who had recovered from COVID-19.

The chain combines TRBV21-1 with TRBJ2-1; TRBD1 is the table's D call, not checked against the DNA. TRBV21-1 is reported as a pseudogene. CDR3 length: 18 amino acids. The CDR3 protein is CASSNWATVVGSYNEQFF. CDR3 DNA sequence: TGTGCCAGCAGCAACTGGGCGACAGTTGTAGGCTCCTACAATGAGCAGTTCTTC.

The chain recombines TRBV24-1 with TRBJ2-1; possibly TRBD1 for D (6 bases). V lost 1 base and J 4 bases, leaving 10 bases between the germline ends. Germline CDR1 and CDR2: KGHDR and SFDVKD. This CDR3 region has 15 residues. CDR3 sequence reads: CATSDFETGYNEQFF. The DNA of the CDR3 is TGTGCCACCAGTGATTTCGAGACAGGATACAATGAGCAGTTCTTC.

The V and J genes are TRBV28 and TRBJ1-3; D unresolved. V lost 3 bases and J lost 0, with 9 bases in between. The CDR3 is 15 residues long. Germline CDR1 and CDR2: MDHEN and SYDVKM. The CDR3 protein is CASSFRRGSGNTIYF. CDR3 bases: TGTGCCAGCAGTTTCAGACGGGGCTCTGGAAACACCATATATTTT.

The chain couples TRBV19 to TRBJ1-4; D perhaps matches TRBD1 (5 bases). Trimming pared 5 bases from V and 4 bases from J, leaving 11 bases between. The germline V gene has CDR1 LNHDA and CDR2 SQIVND (reference sequence). The CDR3 runs to 14 residues. The CDR3 region is CASSQQAINEKLFF. CDR3 bases: TGTGCCAGTAGTCAACAGGCGATTAATGAAAAACTGTTTTTT.

The J gene is TRBJ2-3, the V gene TRBV5-8, with D perhaps matching TRBD1 (5 bases). The CDR3 consists of 14 residues. The V gene lost 4 bases and the J gene lost 11 bases, with 20 bases spanning the gap. Germline values: CDR1 SGHTS, CDR2 YDEGEE. Here the CDR3 reads CASSPGTGLPGQYF. CDR3 bases: TGTGCCAGCAGCCCAGGAACAGGCCTCCCAGGGCAGTATTTT.

The V call is TRBV28, the J call TRBJ1-3; TRBD1 agrees at 9 bases. The J segment lost 5 bases and the V segment lost 1 base, leaving 12 bases of the junction unmatched. This CDR3 spans 18 amino acids. Germline loops: CDR1 MDHEN, CDR2 SYDVKM. Written as DNA, the CDR3 is TGTGCCAGCAGTTTATCCTACACAGGGGGCTGGGGTAGAAACACCATATATTTT. It translates to CASSLSYTGGWGRNTIYF.

V usage is TRBV5-1 and J usage is TRBJ1-3, with TRBD1 identical over 10 bases. Germline lookup yields CDR1 SGHRS and CDR2 YFSETQ. The CDR3 is 15 residues long. The V segment lost 6 bases and the J segment 4 bases; nucleotides outside the gene matches: 7. The CDR3 is CASNPGTGVGNTIYF. The CDR3 region has the DNA TGCGCCAGCAATCCTGGGACAGGGGTCGGAAACACCATATATTTT.

This clone was observed a single time. This chain connects TRBV11-2 to TRBJ2-1, with 8 bases fitting TRBD2. Germline CDR1 SGHAT, CDR2 FQNNGV. The V and J ends lost 3 bases and 0 bases, in that order; junction bases with no gene match: 4. The CDR3 spans 16 residues. For the CDR3, the DNA is TGTGCCAGCAGCTTTCAGCGGGGGAGCTCCTACAATGAGCAGTTCTTC. This gives the protein CASSFQRGSSYNEQFF.

The J gene is TRBJ2-7, the V gene TRBV18, with D unclear. The CDR3 length is 15 residues. The germline gives CDR1 KGHSH, CDR2 LQKENI. Trimming pared 1 base from V and 7 bases from J, leaving 17 bases between. CDR3 nucleotides: TGTGCCAGCTCACCACAGGCAACTAACGTGGGTGAGCAGTACTTC. Translation: CASSPQATNVGEQYF. Variable domain in full (rest from reference TRBV18 and TRBJ2-7): NAGVMQNPRHLVRRRGQEARLRCSPMKGHSHVYWYRQLPEEGLKFMVYLQKENIIDESGMPKERFSAEFPKEGPSILRIQQVVRGDSAAYFCASSPQATNVGEQYFGPGTRLTVT.

The chain recombines TRBV19 with TRBJ1-1; D is unclear. Germline V gene lookup returns CDR1 LNHDA and CDR2 SQIVND (reference sequence). Trimming took off 3 bases at V and 2 bases at J, with 10 bases between the two ends. The CDR3 has 14 residues. The CDR3: CASSIYLANTEAFF. The DNA for the CDR3 is TGTGCCAGTAGTATTTACTTAGCAAACACTGAAGCTTTCTTT.

The chain carries TRBV5-8 and TRBJ2-1; D is possibly TRBD2 (7 bases). The CDR3 is 14 amino acids. CDR1 SGHTS and CDR2 YDEGEE come from the germline V gene. The V end lost 5 bases, the J end lost 6 bases, and 15 bases lay between the germline ends. CDR3 nucleotides: TGTGCCAGCAGTTACGGGGGGCCCCTCAATGAGCAGTTCTTC. This translates into CASSYGGPLNEQFF.

The J gene is TRBJ2-5, the V gene TRBV30; D might be TRBD2 (6 bases). Germline CDR1 is GTSNPN and CDR2 is SVGIG (reference sequence). Trimming removed 0 bases from V and 0 bases from J, with 8 bases in between. This CDR3 comprises 14 residues. CDR3 DNA: TGTGCCTGGAGTGTATGGAGGGACCAAGAGACCCAGTACTTC. It codes for CAWSVWRDQETQYF.

The V gene is TRBV9, the J gene TRBJ2-2, with 11 bases fitting TRBD2. Germline CDR1 SGDLS, CDR2 YYNGEE. Losses at the gene ends were 6 bases for V and 5 bases for J; bases not matched to a gene: 6. The CDR3 loop spans 15 amino acids. In nucleotides, the CDR3 is TGTGCCAGCACCCTGACTAGCGGGGTTACCGGGGAGCTGTTTTTT. This codes for CASTLTSGVTGELFF.

The chain has TRBV18 and TRBJ1-5, with 7 bases fitting TRBD1. The CDR3 runs 14 residues. The germline gives CDR1 KGHSH, CDR2 LQKENI. The V segment lost 3 bases and the J segment 4 bases; nucleotides outside the gene matches: 3. CDR3 region: CASSPRQGNQPQHF. In nucleotides, the CDR3 is TGTGCCAGCTCACCGCGACAGGGAAATCAGCCCCAGCATTTT.

The V and J genes are TRBV7-9 and TRBJ2-5; 10 bases match TRBD2. Germline CDR1 and CDR2: SEHNR and FQNEAQ (reference sequence). Losses at the gene ends were 2 bases for V and 5 bases for J; bases not matched to a gene: 5. The length of the CDR3 is 15 residues. CDR3 in amino acids: CASSLRSGGAETQYF. CDR3 nucleotides: TGTGCCAGCAGCTTAAGGAGCGGGGGGGCTGAGACCCAGTACTTC.

The chain couples TRBV5-1 to TRBJ2-6, with 9 bases matching TRBD1. Germline values: CDR1 SGHRS, CDR2 YFSETQ. This CDR3 contains 18 residues. The J segment lost 2 bases and the V segment lost 2 bases, leaving 8 bases of the junction unmatched. CDR3 loop: CASSLQITGGAGANVLTF. The CDR3 DNA is TGCGCCAGCAGCTTACAAATCACAGGGGGCGCTGGGGCCAACGTCCTGACTTTC.